This is a list of T cell receptor beta chains from one sample in a study of Graves' ophthalmopathy and Graves' hyperthyroidism. TCRdb independently ran MiXCR on the multiplex PCR reads; one entry per CDR3 protein. The sample includes almost 400,000 distinct CDR3 sequences, around 18% of them seen just once. Sequences were obtained from peripheral blood. The receptor set was obtained from a woman under 30 with Graves' ophthalmopathy. The CDR3 runs from the conserved cysteine through the conserved F or W. A D gene is named only where the DNA matches it firmly. Some rows mark clone size as missing; the rest say once, few, many or name a class of expanded clone.

CDR3aa: CSAHPGTTGLGGEQYF
CDR3nt: TGCAGTGCCCACCCCGGGACTACCGGCCTGGGGGGAGAGCAGTACTTC
abundance: many
j_gene: TRBJ2-7
v_gene: TRBV20-1
d_gene: TRBD2

CDR3aa: CASSYRGLFTF
CDR3nt: TGTGCCAGCAGTTACAGGGGACTGTTCACCTTC
abundance: .
j_gene: TRBJ1-2
v_gene: TRBV6-5
d_gene: .

CDR3aa: CASRKLDGHEKLFF
CDR3nt: TGTGCCAGCAGGAAGCTGGATGGGCATGAAAAACTGTTTTTT
abundance: many
j_gene: TRBJ1-4
v_gene: TRBV27
d_gene: .

CDR3aa: CASRIQGEAYEQYF
CDR3nt: TGTGCCAGCAGAATTCAGGGGGAAGCCTACGAGCAGTACTTC
abundance: many
j_gene: TRBJ2-7
v_gene: TRBV28
d_gene: TRBD1

CDR3aa: CASSLGVPSGNNQPQHF
CDR3nt: TGTGCCAGCAGCTTAGGTGTTCCTTCAGGGAACAATCAGCCCCAGCATTTT
abundance: many
j_gene: TRBJ1-5
v_gene: TRBV11-2
d_gene: .

CDR3aa: CASSFMGRNNEKLFF
CDR3nt: TGTGCCAGCAGCTTCATGGGACGGAATAATGAAAAACTGTTTTTT
abundance: many
j_gene: TRBJ1-4
v_gene: TRBV11-2
d_gene: .

CDR3aa: CASSRLADQETQYF
CDR3nt: TGTGCCAGCAGCCGACTAGCGGACCAAGAGACCCAGTACTTC
abundance: many
j_gene: TRBJ2-5
v_gene: TRBV27
d_gene: TRBD2

CDR3aa: CASSAGTFQPQHF
CDR3nt: TGTGCCAGCAGCGCCGGGACATTTCAGCCCCAGCATTTT
abundance: many
j_gene: TRBJ1-5
v_gene: TRBV14
d_gene: .

CDR3aa: CAHSREYQPQHF
CDR3nt: TGTGCCCACAGCCGAGAGTACCAGCCCCAGCATTTT
abundance: many
j_gene: TRBJ1-5
v_gene: TRBV6-5
d_gene: .

CDR3aa: CASSQETDVNTEAFF
CDR3nt: TGTGCCAGCAGCCAAGAGACAGATGTGAACACTGAAGCTTTCTTT
abundance: many
j_gene: TRBJ1-1
v_gene: TRBV4-2
d_gene: .

CDR3aa: CASSLSYRGLPPYEQYF
CDR3nt: TGTGCCAGCAGTTTATCCTACAGGGGCCTCCCCCCCTACGAGCAGTACTTC
abundance: many
j_gene: TRBJ2-7
v_gene: TRBV27
d_gene: TRBD1

CDR3aa: CASSTRLAVKTYEQYF
CDR3nt: TGTGCCAGCAGTACGAGGCTAGCGGTTAAAACCTACGAGCAGTACTTC
abundance: many
j_gene: TRBJ2-7
v_gene: TRBV6-2/TRBV6-3
d_gene: TRBD2

CDR3aa: CAWSGPPGTPYEQYF
CDR3nt: TGTGCCTGGAGTGGGCCACCGGGAACCCCCTACGAGCAGTACTTC
abundance: many
j_gene: TRBJ2-7
v_gene: TRBV30
d_gene: .

CDR3aa: CSARRRGQGHSGANVLTF
CDR3nt: TGCAGTGCTAGAAGAAGGGGACAGGGACACTCTGGGGCCAACGTCCTGACTTTC
abundance: many
j_gene: TRBJ2-6
v_gene: TRBV20-1
d_gene: TRBD1

CDR3aa: CSAIDGLAGAYEQYF
CDR3nt: TGCAGTGCTATCGACGGACTAGCGGGAGCCTACGAGCAGTACTTC
abundance: .
j_gene: TRBJ2-7
v_gene: TRBV20-1
d_gene: TRBD2

CDR3aa: CASSLNRGFTYEQYF
CDR3nt: TGTGCCAGCAGTCTTAACAGGGGATTTACCTACGAGCAGTACTTC
abundance: many
j_gene: TRBJ2-7
v_gene: TRBV12-3/TRBV12-4
d_gene: TRBD1

CDR3aa: CASTLGQLFNQPQHF
CDR3nt: TGTGCCAGCACGCTGGGACAGTTATTTAATCAGCCCCAGCATTTT
abundance: many
j_gene: TRBJ1-5
v_gene: TRBV6-5
d_gene: TRBD1

CDR3aa: CASSISRYYEQYF
CDR3nt: TGTGCCAGTAGTATCTCCAGGTACTACGAGCAGTACTTC
abundance: many
j_gene: TRBJ2-7
v_gene: TRBV19
d_gene: .

CDR3aa: CASNEGADYNSPLHF
CDR3nt: TGTGCCAGCAATGAGGGGGCAGACTATAATTCACCCCTCCACTTT
abundance: .
j_gene: TRBJ1-6
v_gene: TRBV28
d_gene: TRBD1

CDR3aa: CASSLIDHRDTGELFF
CDR3nt: TGTGCCAGCAGCTTAATCGACCACAGGGACACCGGGGAGCTGTTTTTT
abundance: .
j_gene: TRBJ2-2
v_gene: TRBV7-3
d_gene: .

CDR3aa: CASSLRGSLPQHF
CDR3nt: TGTGCCAGCAGTTTGAGGGGGTCCTTGCCCCAGCATTTT
abundance: many
j_gene: TRBJ1-5
v_gene: TRBV28
d_gene: .

CDR3aa: CASTPQGARETQYF
CDR3nt: TGTGCCAGCACCCCACAGGGGGCTCGAGAGACCCAGTACTTC
abundance: many
j_gene: TRBJ2-5
v_gene: TRBV11-2
d_gene: TRBD1

CDR3aa: CASSLSRDSYYGYTF
CDR3nt: TGTGCCAGCAGCCTCTCCCGGGACAGCTATTATGGCTACACCTTC
abundance: many
j_gene: TRBJ1-2
v_gene: TRBV12-3/TRBV12-4
d_gene: TRBD1

CDR3aa: CASSLLSQPQHF
CDR3nt: TGTGCCAGCAGTTTACTAAGTCAGCCCCAGCATTTT
abundance: many
j_gene: TRBJ1-5
v_gene: TRBV12-3/TRBV12-4
d_gene: .

CDR3aa: CASRRSNSPLHF
CDR3nt: TGTGCCAGCAGACGGTCTAATTCACCCCTCCACTTT
abundance: .
j_gene: TRBJ1-6
v_gene: TRBV12-3/TRBV12-4
d_gene: .

CDR3aa: CASSEASGSTDTQYF
CDR3nt: TGTGCCAGCAGTGAAGCGAGCGGTAGCACAGATACGCAGTATTTT
abundance: many
j_gene: TRBJ2-3
v_gene: TRBV6-1
d_gene: .

CDR3aa: CASSWTSGGVPGWANTGGLFF
CDR3nt: TGTGCCAGCAGTTGGACTAGCGGGGGGGTCCCCGGATGGGCGAACACCGGGGGGCTGTTTTTT
abundance: few
j_gene: TRBJ2-2
v_gene: TRBV6-2/TRBV6-3
d_gene: TRBD2

CDR3aa: CASGPRGGTEAFF
CDR3nt: TGTGCCAGCGGCCCCCGGGGGGGCACTGAAGCTTTCTTT
abundance: many
j_gene: TRBJ1-1
v_gene: TRBV6-5
d_gene: .

CDR3aa: CASSPLGQGDEQYF
CDR3nt: TGTGCCAGCAGCCCACTGGGGCAGGGGGACGAGCAGTACTTC
abundance: .
j_gene: TRBJ2-7
v_gene: TRBV12-3/TRBV12-4
d_gene: TRBD1

CDR3aa: CASSSTSAGLLSYEQYF
CDR3nt: TGTGCCAGCAGTTCGACTAGCGCGGGGCTCCTAAGCTACGAGCAGTACTTC
abundance: few
j_gene: TRBJ2-7
v_gene: TRBV6-5
d_gene: TRBD2

CDR3aa: CASSQESGSNTGELFF
CDR3nt: TGTGCCAGCAGCCAAGAGAGCGGATCAAACACCGGGGAGCTGTTTTTT
abundance: few
j_gene: TRBJ2-2
v_gene: TRBV14
d_gene: .

CDR3aa: CSARDVRDRGGQDYGYTF
CDR3nt: TGCAGTGCTAGAGACGTCCGGGACAGAGGAGGACAGGACTATGGCTACACCTTC
abundance: many
j_gene: TRBJ1-2
v_gene: TRBV20-1
d_gene: TRBD1

CDR3aa: CAGAGTGGTGELFF
CDR3nt: TGTGCCGGGGCCGGGACAGGGGGCACCGGGGAGCTGTTTTTT
abundance: few
j_gene: TRBJ2-2
v_gene: TRBV30
d_gene: TRBD1

CDR3aa: CASSFPQARRQYF
CDR3nt: TGTGCCAGCAGCTTCCCCCAGGCACGGCGGCAGTACTTC
abundance: .
j_gene: TRBJ2-7
v_gene: TRBV28
d_gene: .

CDR3aa: CSARDRGHQETQYF
CDR3nt: TGCAGTGCTAGGGACAGGGGGCACCAAGAGACCCAGTACTTC
abundance: many
j_gene: TRBJ2-5
v_gene: TRBV20-1
d_gene: TRBD1

CDR3aa: CASSEWGEGFDTEAFF
CDR3nt: TGTGCCAGCAGTGAATGGGGTGAGGGATTTGACACTGAAGCTTTCTTT
abundance: once
j_gene: TRBJ1-1
v_gene: TRBV6-1
d_gene: .

CDR3aa: CASSPAYNEQFF
CDR3nt: TGTGCCAGCAGCCCCGCGTACAATGAGCAGTTCTTC
abundance: many
j_gene: TRBJ2-1
v_gene: TRBV6-2/TRBV6-3
d_gene: .

CDR3aa: CASSLPSGSGEQYF
CDR3nt: TGTGCCAGCAGTTTGCCTAGCGGGAGCGGAGAGCAGTACTTC
abundance: .
j_gene: TRBJ2-7
v_gene: TRBV12-3/TRBV12-4
d_gene: TRBD2

CDR3aa: CASSLARGGDQPQHF
CDR3nt: TGTGCCAGCAGCTTAGCGCGAGGAGGGGATCAGCCCCAGCATTTT
abundance: .
j_gene: TRBJ1-5
v_gene: TRBV7-8
d_gene: .

CDR3aa: CASSTRRNAGTGPFGGYTF
CDR3nt: TGTGCCAGCAGCACGAGACGAAATGCAGGGACAGGGCCCTTCGGTGGCTACACCTTC
abundance: many
j_gene: TRBJ1-2
v_gene: TRBV6-2/TRBV6-3
d_gene: TRBD1

CDR3aa: CASSSGPPGREQYF
CDR3nt: TGTGCCAGCAGCTCGGGACCCCCCGGGAGGGAGCAGTACTTC
abundance: many
j_gene: TRBJ2-7
v_gene: TRBV7-9
d_gene: TRBD2

CDR3aa: CATQGFDGYTF
CDR3nt: TGTGCCACCCAGGGCTTTGATGGCTACACCTTC
abundance: many
j_gene: TRBJ1-2
v_gene: TRBV12-3/TRBV12-4
d_gene: .

CDR3aa: CASRRSGHSNTEAFF
CDR3nt: TGTGCCAGCAGAAGAAGTGGACATTCGAACACTGAAGCTTTCTTT
abundance: .
j_gene: TRBJ1-1
v_gene: TRBV28
d_gene: .

CDR3aa: CAITQERDSYEQYF
CDR3nt: TGTGCCATCACCCAAGAGCGGGACTCCTACGAACAGTACTTC
abundance: many
j_gene: TRBJ2-7
v_gene: TRBV10-3
d_gene: TRBD2

CDR3aa: CATHQRGTGAFNQHF
CDR3nt: TGTGCCACTCACCAGCGGGGGACAGGGGCTTTTAATCAGCATTTT
abundance: many
j_gene: TRBJ1-5
v_gene: TRBV6-2/TRBV6-3
d_gene: TRBD1

CDR3aa: CASSLGLGWFGAYEETQYF
CDR3nt: TGTGCCAGCAGCTTAGGCTTAGGTTGGTTCGGGGCTTACGAAGAGACCCAGTACTTC
abundance: many
j_gene: TRBJ2-5
v_gene: TRBV7-2
d_gene: .

CDR3aa: CASRPEVVSYEQYF
CDR3nt: TGTGCCAGCAGGCCCGAGGTTGTCTCCTACGAGCAGTACTTC
abundance: many
j_gene: TRBJ2-7
v_gene: TRBV28
d_gene: .

CDR3aa: CASIHVIGMNTEAFF
CDR3nt: TGTGCCAGCATACATGTTATCGGGATGAACACTGAAGCTTTCTTT
abundance: few
j_gene: TRBJ1-1
v_gene: TRBV6-1
d_gene: .

CDR3aa: CASSKDRAFSTRGSEETQYF
CDR3nt: TGTGCCAGTAGTAAGGACAGGGCCTTCTCTACGCGCGGGAGTGAAGAGACCCAGTACTTC
abundance: .
j_gene: TRBJ2-5
v_gene: TRBV19
d_gene: .

CDR3aa: CASSQEFGGQPQHF
CDR3nt: TGCGCCAGCAGCCAAGAATTTGGGGGGCAGCCCCAGCATTTT
abundance: many
j_gene: TRBJ1-5
v_gene: TRBV4-3
d_gene: .

CDR3aa: CASSSPRKEIYEQYF
CDR3nt: TGTGCCAGCAGTTCCCCCCGTAAAGAGATATACGAGCAGTACTTC
abundance: .
j_gene: TRBJ2-7
v_gene: TRBV28
d_gene: .

CDR3aa: CASSRDSIQETQYF
CDR3nt: TGTGCCAGCAGTCGGGACAGTATCCAAGAGACCCAGTACTTC
abundance: many
j_gene: TRBJ2-5
v_gene: TRBV6-5
d_gene: TRBD1

CDR3aa: CASSFNRNKNTEAFF
CDR3nt: TGTGCCAGCAGCTTTAATAGAAACAAGAACACTGAAGCTTTCTTT
abundance: .
j_gene: TRBJ1-1
v_gene: TRBV7-9
d_gene: .

CDR3aa: CSASPATGGIYEQYF
CDR3nt: TGCAGTGCCTCCCCCGCGACAGGGGGGATCTACGAGCAGTACTTC
abundance: many
j_gene: TRBJ2-7
v_gene: TRBV20-1
d_gene: TRBD1